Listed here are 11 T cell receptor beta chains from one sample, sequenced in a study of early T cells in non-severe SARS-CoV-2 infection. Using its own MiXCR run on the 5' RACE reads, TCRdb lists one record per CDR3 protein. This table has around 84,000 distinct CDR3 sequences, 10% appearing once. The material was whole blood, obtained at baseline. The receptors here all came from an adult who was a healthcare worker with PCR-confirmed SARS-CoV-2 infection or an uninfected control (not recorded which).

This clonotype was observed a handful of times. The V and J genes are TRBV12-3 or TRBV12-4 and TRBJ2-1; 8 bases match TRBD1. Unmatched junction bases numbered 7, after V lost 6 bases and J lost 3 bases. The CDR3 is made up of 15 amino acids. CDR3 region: CASSPDRGGYNEQFF. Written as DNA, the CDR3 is TGTGCCAGCAGCCCCGACAGGGGCGGCTACAATGAGCAGTTCTTC.

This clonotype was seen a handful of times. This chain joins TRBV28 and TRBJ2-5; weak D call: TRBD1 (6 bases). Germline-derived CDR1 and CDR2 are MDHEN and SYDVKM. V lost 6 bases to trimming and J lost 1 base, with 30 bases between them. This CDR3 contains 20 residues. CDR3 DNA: TGTGCCAGCAGGACGCTAGGACAGCCTGGACGGTACACCCTCCAAGAGACCCAGTACTTC. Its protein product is CASRTLGQPGRYTLQETQYF.

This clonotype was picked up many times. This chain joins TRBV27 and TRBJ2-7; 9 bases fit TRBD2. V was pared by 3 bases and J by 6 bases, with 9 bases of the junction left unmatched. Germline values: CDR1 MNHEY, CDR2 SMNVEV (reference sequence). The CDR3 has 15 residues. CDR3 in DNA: TGTGCCAGCAGTTTGGTGGTAGCGGGAGCAGGCGAGCAGTACTTC. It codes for CASSLVVAGAGEQYF.

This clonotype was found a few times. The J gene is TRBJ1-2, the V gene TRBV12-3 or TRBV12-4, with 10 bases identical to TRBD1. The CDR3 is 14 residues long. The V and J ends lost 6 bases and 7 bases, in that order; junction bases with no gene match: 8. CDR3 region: CASSKTGGVSGYTF. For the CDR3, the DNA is TGTGCCAGCAGCAAGACAGGGGGCGTTTCTGGCTACACCTTC.

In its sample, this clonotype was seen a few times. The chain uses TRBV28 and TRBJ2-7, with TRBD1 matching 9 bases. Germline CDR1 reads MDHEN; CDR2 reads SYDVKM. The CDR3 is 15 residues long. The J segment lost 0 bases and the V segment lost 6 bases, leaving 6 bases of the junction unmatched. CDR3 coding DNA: TGTGCCAGCAGCGGACAGGGGCGAGGCTCCTACGAGCAGTACTTC. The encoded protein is CASSGQGRGSYEQYF. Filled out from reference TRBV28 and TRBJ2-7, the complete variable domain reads DVKVTQSSRYLVKRTGEKVFLECVQDMDHENMFWYRQDPGLGLRLIYFSYDVKMKEKGDIPEGYSVSREKKERFSLILESASTNQTSMYLCASSGQGRGSYEQYFGPGTRLTVT.

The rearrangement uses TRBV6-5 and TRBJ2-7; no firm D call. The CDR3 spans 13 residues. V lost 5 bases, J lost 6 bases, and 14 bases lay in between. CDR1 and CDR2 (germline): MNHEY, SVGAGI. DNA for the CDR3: TGTGCCAGCAGTCCCGCACGCTCCGGCGAGCAGTACTTC. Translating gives CASSPARSGEQYF.

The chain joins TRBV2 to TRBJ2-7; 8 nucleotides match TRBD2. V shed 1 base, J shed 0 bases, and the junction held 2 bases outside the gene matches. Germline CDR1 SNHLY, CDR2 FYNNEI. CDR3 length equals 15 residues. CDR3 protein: CASSEVGLDSYEQYF. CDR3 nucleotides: TGTGCCAGCAGTGAAGTGGGACTAGACTCCTACGAGCAGTACTTC.

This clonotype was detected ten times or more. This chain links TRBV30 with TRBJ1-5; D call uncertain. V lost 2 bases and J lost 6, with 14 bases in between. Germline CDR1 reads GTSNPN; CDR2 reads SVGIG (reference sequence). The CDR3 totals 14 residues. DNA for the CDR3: TGTGCCTGGAGTCTCAGTATTTTAGGTCAGCCCCAGCATTTT. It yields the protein CAWSLSILGQPQHF.

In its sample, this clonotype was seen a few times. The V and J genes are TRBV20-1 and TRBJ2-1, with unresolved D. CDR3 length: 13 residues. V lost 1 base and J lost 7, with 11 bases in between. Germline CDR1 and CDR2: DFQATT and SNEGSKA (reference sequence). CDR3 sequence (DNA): TGCAGTGCTAGAGTCCAACTGTATAATGAGCAGTTCTTC. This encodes CSARVQLYNEQFF.

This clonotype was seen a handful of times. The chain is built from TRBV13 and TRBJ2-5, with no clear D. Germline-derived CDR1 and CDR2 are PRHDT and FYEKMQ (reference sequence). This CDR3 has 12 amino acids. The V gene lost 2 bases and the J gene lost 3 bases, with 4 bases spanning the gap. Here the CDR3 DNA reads TGTGCCAGCAGCTTACAAGAAGAGACCCAGTACTTC. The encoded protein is CASSLQEETQYF.

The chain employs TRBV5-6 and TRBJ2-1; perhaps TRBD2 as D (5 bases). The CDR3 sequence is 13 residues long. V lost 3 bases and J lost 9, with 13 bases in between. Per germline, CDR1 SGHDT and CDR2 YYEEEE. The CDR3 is CASSSGSFGEQFF. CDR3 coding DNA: TGTGCCAGCAGCTCGGGGTCCTTCGGTGAGCAGTTCTTC.